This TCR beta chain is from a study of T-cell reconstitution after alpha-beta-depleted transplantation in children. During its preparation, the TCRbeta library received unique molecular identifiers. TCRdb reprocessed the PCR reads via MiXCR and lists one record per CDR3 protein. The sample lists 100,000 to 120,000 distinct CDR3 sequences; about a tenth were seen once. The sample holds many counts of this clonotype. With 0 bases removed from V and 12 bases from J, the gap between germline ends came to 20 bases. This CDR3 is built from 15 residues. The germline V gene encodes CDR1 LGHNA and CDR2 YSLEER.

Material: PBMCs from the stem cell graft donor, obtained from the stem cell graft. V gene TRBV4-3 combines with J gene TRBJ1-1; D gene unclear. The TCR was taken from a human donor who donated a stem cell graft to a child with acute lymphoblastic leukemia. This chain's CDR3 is CASSQDSFRRQFTFF. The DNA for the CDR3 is TGCGCCAGCAGCCAAGATAGTTTTAGGCGGCAGTTTACTTTCTTT.